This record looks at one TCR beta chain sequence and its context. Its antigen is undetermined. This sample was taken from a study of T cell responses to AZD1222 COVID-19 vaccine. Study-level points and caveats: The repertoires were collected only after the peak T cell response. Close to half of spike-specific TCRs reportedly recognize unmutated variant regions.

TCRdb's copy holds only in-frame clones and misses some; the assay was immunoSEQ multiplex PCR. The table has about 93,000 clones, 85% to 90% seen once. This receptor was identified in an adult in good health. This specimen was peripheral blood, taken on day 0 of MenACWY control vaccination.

The chain's CDR3 is CASSRPGTGRETQYF. CDR3 sequence (DNA): TGTGCCAGCAGTCGTCCCGGGACAGGGCGGGAGACCCAGTACTTC. V and J are TRBV28 and TRBJ2-5; the match to TRBD1 covers 9 bases. This CDR3 region has 15 residues. Trimming removed 5 bases from V and 5 bases from J; junction bases left unmatched: 9. CDR1 and CDR2 (germline): MDHEN, SYDVKM.